These 11 T cell receptor beta chains came from one sample sequenced in a study of T cells in localized non-small cell lung cancer. Repertoires were generated with immunoSEQ multiplex PCR, while TCRdb's copy carries only in-frame clones and drops some. The repertoire has around 90,000 clones, about three quarters of them found once; the top ten carry approximately 21%. The source material was PBMCs, sampled before any cancer treatment. The receptors here all came from a man aged 35-69 years with stage II squamous cell lung carcinoma.

The chain employs TRBV4-1 and TRBJ1-3, with a weak D call TRBD1 (5 bases). Germline assignment: CDR1 MGHRA and CDR2 YSYEKL. The CDR3 runs to 17 residues. Trimming took off 6 bases at V and 2 bases at J, with 20 bases between the two ends. CDR3 sequence: CASSPEATGLTGNTIYF. The CDR3 DNA sequence: TGCGCCAGCAGTCCTGAGGCGACGGGGCTCACTGGAAACACCATATATTTT.

V is TRBV11-1 and J is TRBJ1-6, with a weak D call TRBD1 (6 bases). V was shortened by 4 bases and J by 7 bases, with 11 bases between the two germline ends. CDR1 is SGHAT, CDR2 FQDESV, per germline (reference sequence). This CDR3 comprises 14 residues. This chain's CDR3 is CASSSGQPNSPLHF. DNA for the CDR3: TGTGCCAGCAGCTCTGGACAGCCCAATTCACCCCTCCACTTT.

The chain combines TRBV19 with TRBJ1-2; D remains unclear. V lost 0 bases and J 4 bases, leaving 18 bases between the germline ends. The CDR3 is made up of 17 amino acids. Looked up from germline, CDR1 is LNHDA and CDR2 is SQIVND (reference sequence). CDR3 protein: CASSIEKPGPAGYGYTF. The DNA of the CDR3 is TGTGCCAGTAGTATAGAGAAACCCGGACCGGCGGGCTATGGCTACACCTTC.

The chain combines TRBV9 with TRBJ2-6; no definite D call. V lost 0 bases and J 0 bases, leaving 4 bases between the germline ends. The CDR3 covers 15 residues. The germline V gene encodes CDR1 SGDLS and CDR2 YYNGEE. The CDR3 nucleotides are TGTGCCAGCAGCGTAGGGGGCTCTGGGGCCAACGTCCTGACTTTC. Amino acid sequence: CASSVGGSGANVLTF.

V is TRBV2 and J is TRBJ2-1; perhaps TRBD1 as D (6 bases). V shed 3 bases and J shed 4 bases, with 7 bases lying between them. The CDR3 extends over 13 amino acids. Germline V gene lookup returns CDR1 SNHLY and CDR2 FYNNEI. The CDR3 bases are TGTGCCAGCAGTGAGGACAGATACAATGAGCAGTTCTTC. Translating gives CASSEDRYNEQFF.

J is TRBJ1-2 and V is TRBV5-4; no clear D gene. This CDR3 has 14 residues. Trimming stripped 0 bases from V and 8 bases from J, with 14 bases between. Germline V CDR1 and CDR2: SGHNT, YYREEE (reference sequence). CDR3 residues: CASSLAGAPPGYTF. CDR3 bases: TGTGCCAGCAGCTTGGCTGGCGCCCCACCCGGCTACACCTTC.

The chain employs TRBV13 and TRBJ1-2; D is perhaps TRBD1 (5 bases). CDR3 length equals 13 residues. Germline V gene lookup returns CDR1 PRHDT and CDR2 FYEKMQ (reference sequence). V dropped 5 bases and J dropped 2 bases, with 9 bases sitting between them. CDR3 region: CASSMRGNYGYTF. CDR3 nucleotide sequence: TGTGCCAGCAGCATGCGGGGGAACTATGGCTACACCTTC. Full variable domain (outside the CDR3, taken from reference TRBV13 and TRBJ1-2): AAGVIQSPRHLIKEKRETATLKCYPIPRHDTVYWYQQGPGQDPQFLISFYEKMQSDKGSIPDRFSAQQFSDYHSELNMSSLELGDSALYFCASSMRGNYGYTFGSGTRLTVV.

The V call is TRBV29-1, the J call TRBJ1-2, with no clear D. The V and J ends lost 4 bases and 2 bases respectively, with 8 bases between them. The CDR3 covers 12 residues. The germline V gene encodes CDR1 SQVTM and CDR2 ANQGSEA. This CDR3 reads CSVGGVNYGYTF. In DNA form, the CDR3 reads TGCAGCGTTGGAGGAGTGAACTATGGCTACACCTTC.

The chain joins TRBV2 to TRBJ1-5, with 8 bases that match TRBD1. This CDR3 comprises 13 residues. CDR1 and CDR2 (germline): SNHLY, FYNNEI. V trimming: 10 bases; J trimming: 4 bases; junction bases outside the gene matches: 6. The CDR3 reads CAIARQGNQPQHF. CDR3 sequence (DNA): TGTGCCATTGCTCGACAGGGGAATCAGCCCCAGCATTTT.

The rearrangement links TRBV7-2 to TRBJ2-3; unclear D gene. This CDR3 has 15 amino acids. V gave up 1 base and J gave up 0 bases, with 8 bases separating them. Germline lookup yields CDR1 SGHTA and CDR2 FQGNSA. The DNA for the CDR3 is TGTGCCAGCAGCTTAGAAGTAGTAAGCACAGATACGCAGTATTTT. Its translation is CASSLEVVSTDTQYF.

The J gene is TRBJ1-5, the V gene TRBV28; TRBD1 agrees at 8 bases. There are 17 residues in the CDR3. In germline, CDR1 is MDHEN, CDR2 SYDVKM. J was trimmed by 4 bases and V by 2 bases; bases with no gene match: 10. The DNA for the CDR3 is TGTGCCAGCAGTTTACTGTACACTGGGACAGGTAATCAGCCCCAGCATTTT. Its protein is CASSLLYTGTGNQPQHF.